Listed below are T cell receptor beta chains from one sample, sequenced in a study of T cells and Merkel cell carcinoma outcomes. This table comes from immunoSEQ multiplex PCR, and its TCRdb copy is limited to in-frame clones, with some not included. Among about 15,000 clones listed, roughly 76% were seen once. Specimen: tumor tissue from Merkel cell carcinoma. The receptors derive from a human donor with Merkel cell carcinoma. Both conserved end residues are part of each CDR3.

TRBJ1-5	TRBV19	CASTIWTGDQPQHF
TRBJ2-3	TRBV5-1	CASSWGGGVAGPDTQYF
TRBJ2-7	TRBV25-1	CASSDRGLNYEQYF
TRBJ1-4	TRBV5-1	CASGWTGSVSNEKLFF
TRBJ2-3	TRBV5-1	CASSLKLAGGTDTQYF
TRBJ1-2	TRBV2	CASSEIGTNYGYTF
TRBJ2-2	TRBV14	CASSPGTTGELFF
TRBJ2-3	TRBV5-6	CASSRGLAGITDTQYF
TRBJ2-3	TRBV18	CASSPAGLTSTDTQYF
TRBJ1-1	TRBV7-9	CASSGDRGSTEAFF
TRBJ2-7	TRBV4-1	CASSRGPGQSLDEQYF
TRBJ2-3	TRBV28	CASSLGGQGADTQYF
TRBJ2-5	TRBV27	CASSPHPQETQYF
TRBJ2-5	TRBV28	CATRADQETQYF
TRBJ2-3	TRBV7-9	CAARPGHTDTQYF
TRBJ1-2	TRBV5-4	CASSLAGQGHGYTF
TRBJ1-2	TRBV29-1	CSVSRGLSYTF